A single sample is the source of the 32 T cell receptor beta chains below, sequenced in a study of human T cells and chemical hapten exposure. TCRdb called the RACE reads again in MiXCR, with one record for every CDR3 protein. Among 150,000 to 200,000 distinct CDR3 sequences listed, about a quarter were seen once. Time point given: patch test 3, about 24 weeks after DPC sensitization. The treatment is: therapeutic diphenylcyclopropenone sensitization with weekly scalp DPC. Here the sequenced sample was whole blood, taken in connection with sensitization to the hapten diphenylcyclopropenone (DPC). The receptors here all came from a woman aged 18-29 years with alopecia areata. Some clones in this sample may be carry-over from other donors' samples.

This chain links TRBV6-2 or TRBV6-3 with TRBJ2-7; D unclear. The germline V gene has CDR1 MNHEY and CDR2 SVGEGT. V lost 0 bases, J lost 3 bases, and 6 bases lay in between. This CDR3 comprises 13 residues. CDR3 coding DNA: TGTGCCAGCAGTTACTCGTCGTTCTACGAGCAGTACTTC. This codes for CASSYSSFYEQYF.

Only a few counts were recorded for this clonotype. The CDR3 sequence: CASSNGDRAYNEQFF. CDR3 nucleotide sequence: TGTGCCAGCAGTAACGGGGACAGGGCCTACAATGAGCAGTTCTTC. The chain has TRBV7-9 and TRBJ2-1; 9 bases fit TRBD1. Germline-derived CDR1 and CDR2 are SEHNR and FQNEAQ (reference sequence). J was trimmed by 2 bases and V by 6 bases; bases with no gene match: 5. This CDR3 is built from 15 residues.

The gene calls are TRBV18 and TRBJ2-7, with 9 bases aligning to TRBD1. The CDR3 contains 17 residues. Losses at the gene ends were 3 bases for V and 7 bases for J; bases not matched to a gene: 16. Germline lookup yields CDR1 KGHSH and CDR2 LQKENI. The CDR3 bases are TGTGCCAGCTCACCCCTCCTCCGGTGGACAGGGGAGGGGGAGCAGTACTTC. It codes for CASSPLLRWTGEGEQYF.

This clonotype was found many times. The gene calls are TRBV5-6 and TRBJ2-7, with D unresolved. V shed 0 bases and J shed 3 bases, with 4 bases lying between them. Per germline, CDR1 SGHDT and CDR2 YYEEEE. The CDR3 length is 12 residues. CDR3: CASSLDRYEQYF. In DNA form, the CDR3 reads TGTGCCAGCAGCTTGGACCGCTACGAGCAGTACTTC.

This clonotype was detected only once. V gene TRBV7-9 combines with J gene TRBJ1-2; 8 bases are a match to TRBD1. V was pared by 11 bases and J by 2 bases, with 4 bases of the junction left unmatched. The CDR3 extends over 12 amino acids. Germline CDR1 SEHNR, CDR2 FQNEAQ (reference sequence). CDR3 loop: CAGTGGNYGYTF. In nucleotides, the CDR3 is TGTGCCGGAACAGGGGGGAACTATGGCTACACCTTC.

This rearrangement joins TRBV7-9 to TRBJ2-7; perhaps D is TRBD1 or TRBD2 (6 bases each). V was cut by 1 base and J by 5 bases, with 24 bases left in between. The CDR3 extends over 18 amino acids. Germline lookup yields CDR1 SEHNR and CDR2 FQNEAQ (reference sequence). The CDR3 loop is CASSLVPGAILERDEQYF. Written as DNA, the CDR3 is TGTGCCAGCAGCTTAGTACCAGGGGCCATCCTTGAGCGGGACGAGCAGTACTTC.

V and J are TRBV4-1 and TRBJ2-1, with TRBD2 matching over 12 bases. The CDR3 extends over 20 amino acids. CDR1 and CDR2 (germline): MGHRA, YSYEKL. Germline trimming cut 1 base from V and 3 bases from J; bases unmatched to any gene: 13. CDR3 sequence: CASSQVGLAGGPGLYNEQFF. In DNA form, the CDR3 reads TGCGCCAGCAGCCAAGTAGGGCTAGCGGGAGGGCCGGGCCTCTACAATGAGCAGTTCTTC.

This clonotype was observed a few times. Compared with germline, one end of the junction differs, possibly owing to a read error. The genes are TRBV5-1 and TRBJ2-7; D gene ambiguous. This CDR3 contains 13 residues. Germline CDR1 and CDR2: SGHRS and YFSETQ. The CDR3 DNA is TGCGCCAGCACCAATGGGATAGGGTTATCCTACAACTTC. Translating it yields CASTNGIGLSYNF.

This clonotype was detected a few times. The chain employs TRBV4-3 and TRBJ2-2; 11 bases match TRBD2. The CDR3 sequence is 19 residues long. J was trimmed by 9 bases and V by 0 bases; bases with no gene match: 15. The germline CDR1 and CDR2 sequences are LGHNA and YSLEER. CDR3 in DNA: TGCGCCAGCAGCCAAGAAAGAGGACTAGCGGGCCCCGATGGTTGGGAGCTGTTTTTT. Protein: CASSQERGLAGPDGWELFF.

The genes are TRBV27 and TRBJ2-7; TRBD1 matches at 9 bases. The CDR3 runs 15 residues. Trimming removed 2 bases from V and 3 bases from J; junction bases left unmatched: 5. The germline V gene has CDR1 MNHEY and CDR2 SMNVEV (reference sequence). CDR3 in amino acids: CASSLGGTGYYEQYF. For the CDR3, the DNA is TGTGCCAGCAGTTTAGGAGGGACAGGGTACTACGAGCAGTACTTC.

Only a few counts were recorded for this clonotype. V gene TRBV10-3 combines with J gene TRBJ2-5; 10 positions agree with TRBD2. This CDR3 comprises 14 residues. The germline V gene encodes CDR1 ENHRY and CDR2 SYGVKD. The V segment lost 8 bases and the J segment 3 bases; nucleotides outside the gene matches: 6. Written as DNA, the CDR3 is TGTGCCATCTCCCGCCTAGCGGGGGAAGAGACCCAGTACTTC. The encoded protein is CAISRLAGEETQYF.

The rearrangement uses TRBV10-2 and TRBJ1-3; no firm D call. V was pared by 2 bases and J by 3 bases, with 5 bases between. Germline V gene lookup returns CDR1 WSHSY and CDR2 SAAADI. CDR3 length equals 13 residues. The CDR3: CASSERGGNTIYF. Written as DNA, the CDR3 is TGCGCCAGCAGTGAGAGAGGTGGAAACACCATATATTTT.

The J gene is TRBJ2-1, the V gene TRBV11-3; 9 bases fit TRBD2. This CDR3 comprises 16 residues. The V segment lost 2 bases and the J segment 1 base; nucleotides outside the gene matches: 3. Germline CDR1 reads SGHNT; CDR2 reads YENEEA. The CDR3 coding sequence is TGTGCCAGCAGCTTAACTAGCGGGTCATCCTACAATGAGCAGTTCTTC. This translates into CASSLTSGSSYNEQFF.

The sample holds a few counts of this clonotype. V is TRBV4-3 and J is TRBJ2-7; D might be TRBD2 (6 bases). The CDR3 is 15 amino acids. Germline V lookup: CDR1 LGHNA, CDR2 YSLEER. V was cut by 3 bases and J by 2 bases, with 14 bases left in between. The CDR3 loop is CASSQVLAQTYEQYF. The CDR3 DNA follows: TGCGCCAGCAGCCAGGTCCTAGCGCAAACCTACGAGCAGTACTTC.

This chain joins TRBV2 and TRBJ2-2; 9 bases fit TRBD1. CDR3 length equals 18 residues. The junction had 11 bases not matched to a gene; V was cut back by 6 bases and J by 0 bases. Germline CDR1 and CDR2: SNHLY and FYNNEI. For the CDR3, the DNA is TGTGCCAGCAGCCTGGCACGGACAGGGGACGCGAACACCGGGGAGCTGTTTTTT. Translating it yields CASSLARTGDANTGELFF.

The CDR3 nucleotides read TGCAGTGCTAGTACGACAGGGTCGTATGGCTACACCTTC. This codes for CSASTTGSYGYTF. This chain uses TRBV20-1 with TRBJ1-2, with 7 bases fitting TRBD1. J lost 5 bases, V lost 3 bases, and 6 bases had no gene match. The length of the CDR3 is 13 residues. Germline V gives CDR1 DFQATT, CDR2 SNEGSKA (reference sequence).

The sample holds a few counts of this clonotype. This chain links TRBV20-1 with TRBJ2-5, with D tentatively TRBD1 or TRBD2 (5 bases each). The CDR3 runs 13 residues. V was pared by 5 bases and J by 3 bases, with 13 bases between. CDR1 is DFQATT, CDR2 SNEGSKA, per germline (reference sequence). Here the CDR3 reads CSADSGGEETQYF. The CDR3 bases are TGCAGTGCTGACAGTGGGGGAGAAGAGACCCAGTACTTC.

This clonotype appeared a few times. The chain's CDR3 is CATSKLQETQYF. CDR3 nucleotide sequence: TGTGCCACCAGCAAACTGCAAGAGACCCAGTACTTC. V gene TRBV15 combines with J gene TRBJ2-5; D unresolved. Trimming cost V 4 bases and J 2 bases, with 5 bases left between them. This CDR3 comprises 12 residues. Germline V lookup: CDR1 LNHNV, CDR2 YYDKDF (reference sequence). The full variable domain, with the rest looked up from reference TRBV15 and TRBJ2-5, is DAMVIQNPRYQVTQFGKPVTLSCSQTLNHNVMYWYQQKSSQAPKLLFHYYDKDFNNEADTPDNFQSRRPNTSFCFLDIRSPGLGDTAMYLCATSKLQETQYFGPGTRLLVL.

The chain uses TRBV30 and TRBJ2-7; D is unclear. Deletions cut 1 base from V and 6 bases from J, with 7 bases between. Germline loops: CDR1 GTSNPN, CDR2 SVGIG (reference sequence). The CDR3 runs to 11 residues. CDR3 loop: CAWSGHFEQYF. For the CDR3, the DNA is TGTGCCTGGAGTGGCCATTTCGAGCAGTACTTC.

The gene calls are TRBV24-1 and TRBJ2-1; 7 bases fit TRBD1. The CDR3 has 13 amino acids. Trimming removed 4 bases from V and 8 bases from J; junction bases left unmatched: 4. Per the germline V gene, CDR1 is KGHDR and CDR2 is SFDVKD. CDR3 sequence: CATSETGWDEQFF. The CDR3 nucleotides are TGTGCCACCAGTGAGACAGGGTGGGATGAGCAGTTCTTC.

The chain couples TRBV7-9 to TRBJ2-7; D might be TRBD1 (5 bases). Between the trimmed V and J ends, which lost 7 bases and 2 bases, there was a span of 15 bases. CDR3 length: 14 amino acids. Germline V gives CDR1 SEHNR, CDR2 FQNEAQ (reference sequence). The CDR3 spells CASTPPRATYEQYF. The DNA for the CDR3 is TGTGCCAGCACCCCCCCCAGGGCCACCTACGAGCAGTACTTC.

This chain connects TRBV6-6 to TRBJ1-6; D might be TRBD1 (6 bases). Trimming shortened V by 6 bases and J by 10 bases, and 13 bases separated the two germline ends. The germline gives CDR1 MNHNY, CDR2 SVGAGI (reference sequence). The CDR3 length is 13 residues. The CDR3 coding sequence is TGTGCCAGCAGCCAAACAGGGAACTCACCCCTCCACTTT. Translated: CASSQTGNSPLHF.

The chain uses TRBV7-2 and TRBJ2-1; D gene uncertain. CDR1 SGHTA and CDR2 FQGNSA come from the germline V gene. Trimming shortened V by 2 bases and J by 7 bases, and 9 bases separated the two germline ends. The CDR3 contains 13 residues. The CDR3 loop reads CASSLRIGNEQFF. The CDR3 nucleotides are TGTGCCAGCAGCTTACGGATTGGGAATGAGCAGTTCTTC.

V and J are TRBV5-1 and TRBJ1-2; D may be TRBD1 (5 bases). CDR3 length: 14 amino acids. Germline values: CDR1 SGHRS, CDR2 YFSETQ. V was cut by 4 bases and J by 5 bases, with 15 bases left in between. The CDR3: CASSQGHQTYGYTF. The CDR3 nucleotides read TGCGCCAGCAGCCAAGGACATCAGACATATGGCTACACCTTC.

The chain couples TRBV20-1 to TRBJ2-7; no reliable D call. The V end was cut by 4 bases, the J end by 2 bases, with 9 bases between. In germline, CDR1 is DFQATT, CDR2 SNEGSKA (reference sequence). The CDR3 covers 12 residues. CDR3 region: CSANRRPYEQYF. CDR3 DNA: TGCAGTGCTAACCGACGGCCCTACGAGCAGTACTTC.

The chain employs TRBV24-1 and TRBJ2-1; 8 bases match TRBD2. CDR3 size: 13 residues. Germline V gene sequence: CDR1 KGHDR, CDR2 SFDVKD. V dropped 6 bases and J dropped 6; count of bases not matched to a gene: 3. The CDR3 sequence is CATSRGGGNEQFF. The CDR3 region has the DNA TGTGCCACCAGTCGGGGGGGGGGCAATGAGCAGTTCTTC.

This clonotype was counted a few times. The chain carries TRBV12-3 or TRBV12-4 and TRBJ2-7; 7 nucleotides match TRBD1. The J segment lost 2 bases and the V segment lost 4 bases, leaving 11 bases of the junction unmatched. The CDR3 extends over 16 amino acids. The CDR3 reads CASSWEIGQVAYEQYF. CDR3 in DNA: TGTGCCAGCAGTTGGGAAATAGGACAGGTCGCCTACGAGCAGTACTTC.

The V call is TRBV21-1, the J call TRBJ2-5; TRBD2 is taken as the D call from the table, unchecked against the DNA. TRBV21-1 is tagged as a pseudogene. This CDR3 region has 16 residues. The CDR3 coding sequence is TGTGCCAGCAGCAAAGTTTGGCCCACGCTCAACGAGACCCAGTACTTC. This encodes CASSKVWPTLNETQYF.

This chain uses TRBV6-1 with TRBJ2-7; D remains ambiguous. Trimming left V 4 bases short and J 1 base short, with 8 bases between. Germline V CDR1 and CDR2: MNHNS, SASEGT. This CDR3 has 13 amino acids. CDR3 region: CASSAKWSYEQYF. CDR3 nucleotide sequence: TGTGCCAGCAGTGCGAAGTGGTCCTACGAGCAGTACTTC.

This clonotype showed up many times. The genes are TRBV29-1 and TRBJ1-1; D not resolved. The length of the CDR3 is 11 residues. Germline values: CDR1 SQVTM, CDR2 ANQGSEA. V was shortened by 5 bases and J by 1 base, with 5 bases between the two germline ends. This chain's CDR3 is CSVTRNTEAFF. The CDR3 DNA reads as TGCAGCGTTACGCGGAACACTGAAGCTTTCTTT.

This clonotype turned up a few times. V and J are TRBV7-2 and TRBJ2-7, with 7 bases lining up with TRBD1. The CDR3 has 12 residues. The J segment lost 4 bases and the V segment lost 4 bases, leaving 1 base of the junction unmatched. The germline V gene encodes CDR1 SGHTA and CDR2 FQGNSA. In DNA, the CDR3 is TGTGCCAGCAGCTCACAGGGGTACGAGCAGTACTTC. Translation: CASSSQGYEQYF.

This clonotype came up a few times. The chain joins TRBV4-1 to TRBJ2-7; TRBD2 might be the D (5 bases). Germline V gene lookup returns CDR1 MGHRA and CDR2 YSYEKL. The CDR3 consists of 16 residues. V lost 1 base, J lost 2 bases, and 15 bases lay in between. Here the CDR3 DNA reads TGCGCCAGCAGCCAAGTGGCCGGGTCGGGAACCTACGAGCAGTACTTC. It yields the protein CASSQVAGSGTYEQYF.